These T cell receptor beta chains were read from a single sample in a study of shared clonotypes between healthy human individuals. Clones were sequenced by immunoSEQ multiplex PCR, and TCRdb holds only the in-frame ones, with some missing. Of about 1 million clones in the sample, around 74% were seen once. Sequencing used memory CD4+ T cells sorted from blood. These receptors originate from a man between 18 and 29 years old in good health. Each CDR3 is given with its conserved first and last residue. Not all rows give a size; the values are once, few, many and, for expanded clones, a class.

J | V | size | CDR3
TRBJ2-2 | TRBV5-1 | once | CASSLGTGTGELFF
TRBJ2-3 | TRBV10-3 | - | CAISESKQSARGGDTQYF
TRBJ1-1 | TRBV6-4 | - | CASSDGGIGNKAFF
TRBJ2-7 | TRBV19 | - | CASSIGTGNYEQYF
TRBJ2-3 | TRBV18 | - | CASSPLGLAGADTQYF
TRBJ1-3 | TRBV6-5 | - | CASRSGGSGNTIYF
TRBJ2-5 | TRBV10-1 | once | CASSNDRAQETQYF
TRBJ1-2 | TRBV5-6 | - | CASSAGLPENYGYTF
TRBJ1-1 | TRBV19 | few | CASTRLGDTEAFF
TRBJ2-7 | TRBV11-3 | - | CASSLAGTGSYEQYF
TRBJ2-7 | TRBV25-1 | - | CASTPGTGSPAGREQYF
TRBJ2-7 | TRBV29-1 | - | CSVEASGSYEQYF
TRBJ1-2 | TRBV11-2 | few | CASSTRAERNYGYTF
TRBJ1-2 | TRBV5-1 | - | CASSPSGDPNYGYTF
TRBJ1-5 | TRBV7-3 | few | CASSTLDRSGNQPQHF
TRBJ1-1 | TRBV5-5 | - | CASSSGQANTEAFF
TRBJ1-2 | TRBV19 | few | CASSMVGTGILYGYTF
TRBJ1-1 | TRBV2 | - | CASSVGGGNTEAFF
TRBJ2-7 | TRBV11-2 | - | CASSPEAGLALYEQYF
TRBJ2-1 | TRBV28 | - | CASSLFQRGGNEQFF
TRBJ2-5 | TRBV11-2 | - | CASRATGGPQETQYF
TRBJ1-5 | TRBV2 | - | CASSEVGTQPQHF
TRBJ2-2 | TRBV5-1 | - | CATQLAGGVNTGELFF
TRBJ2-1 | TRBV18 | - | CASSPGLGVNEQFF
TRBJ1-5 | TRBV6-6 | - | CASRNIPGSNQPQHF
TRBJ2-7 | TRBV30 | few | CAWKRDYEQYF
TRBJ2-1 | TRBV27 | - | CASSLWGENEQFF
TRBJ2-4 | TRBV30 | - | CAWSGGGAENIQYF
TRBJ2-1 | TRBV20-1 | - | CSALGTGEQFF
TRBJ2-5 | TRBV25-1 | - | CASRRQGAPQETQYF
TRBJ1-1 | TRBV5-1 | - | CASSRTDRGEAFF
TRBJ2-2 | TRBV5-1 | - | CASSLMGQGAAGELFF
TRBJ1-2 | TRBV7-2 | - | CASSLYGTGGGYGYTF
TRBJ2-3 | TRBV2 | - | CASRYSGGPTSTDTQYF
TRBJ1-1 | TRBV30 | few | CAWGDGNTEAFF
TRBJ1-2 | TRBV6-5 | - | CASRNADRGDGYTF
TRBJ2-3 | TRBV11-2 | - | CASTGPMTDTQYF
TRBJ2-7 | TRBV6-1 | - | CASSEKTAYEQYF
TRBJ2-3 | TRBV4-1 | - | CASSQGMRGHTDTQYF
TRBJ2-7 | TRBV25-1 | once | CASSGRDREYEQYF
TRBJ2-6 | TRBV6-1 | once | CASTESSGANVLTF
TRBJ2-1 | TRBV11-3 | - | CASSSAGGNEQFF
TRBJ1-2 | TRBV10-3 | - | CAINPDRGAFYGYTF
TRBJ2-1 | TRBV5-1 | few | CASSLERRAYNEQFF
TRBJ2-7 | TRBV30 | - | CATSGDSYEQYF
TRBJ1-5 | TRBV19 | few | CASSPNLEFGTGATQHF
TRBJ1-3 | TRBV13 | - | CASSLRDRGNTIYF
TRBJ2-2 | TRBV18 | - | CASSPRLPPYTGELFF
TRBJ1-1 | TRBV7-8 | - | CASSFGQQNTEAFF
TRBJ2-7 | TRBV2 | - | CASKMGQAYEQYF
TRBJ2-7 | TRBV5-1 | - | CASSWTGFNYEQYF
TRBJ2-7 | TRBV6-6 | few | CASSPGQASYEQYF
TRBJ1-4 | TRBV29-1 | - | CSGGQEAGEKLFF
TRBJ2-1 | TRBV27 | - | CASSLGGRSSYNEQFF